Presented here are 22 T cell receptor beta chains from one specimen sequenced in a study of control samples from healthy donors and cancer patients. Produced via immunoSEQ multiplex PCR; TCRdb's table is partial and in-frame only. The sample carries fewer than 200,000 clones, 80% to 95% recorded once. The sample was blood. The receptors originated from a woman in her sixties or seventies in good health.

This chain joins TRBV28 and TRBJ2-5, with D maybe TRBD1 (6 bases). The germline V and J ends were trimmed by 5 bases and 5 bases, with 24 bases remaining between them. The germline CDR1 and CDR2 sequences are MDHEN and SYDVKM. The CDR3 has 17 residues. CDR3 region: CASSQEQGWRSEETQYF. The CDR3 nucleotides read TGTGCCAGCAGTCAGGAACAGGGTTGGAGATCGGAGGAGACCCAGTACTTC.

V gene TRBV6-4 combines with J gene TRBJ2-3, with TRBD2 identical over 11 bases. CDR3 length equals 16 residues. Trimming removed 6 bases from V and 1 base from J; junction bases left unmatched: 6. The germline CDR1 and CDR2 sequences are MRHNA and SNTAGT. This chain's CDR3 is CASSGTSGTGTDTQYF. The CDR3 region has the DNA TGTGCCAGCAGCGGGACTAGCGGTACTGGCACAGATACGCAGTATTTT.

The chain is built from TRBV5-1 and TRBJ2-3; D is uncertain. The V end was cut by 2 bases, the J end by 0 bases, with 16 bases between. The CDR3 is 17 amino acids. CDR1 and CDR2 from the germline V gene are SGHRS and YFSETQ. The CDR3 DNA follows: TGCGCCAGCAGCTTCCGTAGAGCAACCCCTAGCACAGATACGCAGTATTTT. Translating it yields CASSFRRATPSTDTQYF.

The CDR3 coding sequence is TGTGCCAGCAGCATCCTTACAGCGGGGAGCTACGAGCAGTACTTC. This gives the protein CASSILTAGSYEQYF. V usage is TRBV5-4 and J usage is TRBJ2-7; 7 bases map to TRBD2. This CDR3 spans 15 amino acids. The germline CDR1 and CDR2 sequences are SGHNT and YYREEE (reference sequence). After removal of 4 bases from V and 3 bases from J, the junction contained 10 bases not matched to a gene.

The chain recombines TRBV18 with TRBJ2-1; 9 bases map to TRBD1. J was trimmed by 5 bases and V by 4 bases; bases with no gene match: 15. The CDR3 loop spans 18 amino acids. Germline loops: CDR1 KGHSH, CDR2 LQKENI. Written as DNA, the CDR3 is TGTGCCAGCTCACTTACGGGCCCCACAGGGGGCACACACAATGAGCAGTTCTTC. Protein: CASSLTGPTGGTHNEQFF.

The CDR3 loop is CASSQDLWAFF. The CDR3 region has the DNA TGTGCCAGCAGCCAAGATCTTTGGGCTTTCTTT. This chain connects TRBV3-1 (or the pseudogene TRBV3-2) to TRBJ1-1; D is undetermined. Trimming cost V 0 bases and J 11 bases, with 7 bases left between them. The CDR3 is made up of 11 amino acids. The germline V gene has CDR1 LGHDT and CDR2 YNNKEL (reference sequence).

This clone was observed a single time. The chain has TRBV11-2 and TRBJ1-6; D call uncertain. Looked up from germline, CDR1 is SGHAT and CDR2 is FQNNGV. This CDR3 comprises 15 residues. Trimming removed 2 bases at V and 9 bases at J, with 14 bases between. The CDR3 reads CASSLSYQAGSPLHF. CDR3 in DNA: TGTGCCAGCAGCTTATCCTACCAAGCGGGTTCACCCCTCCACTTT.

This chain connects TRBV5-1 to TRBJ2-1; TRBD1 might be the D (6 bases). V was cut by 4 bases and J by 0 bases, with 11 bases left in between. Germline V gene lookup returns CDR1 SGHRS and CDR2 YFSETQ. This CDR3 spans 15 amino acids. As DNA, the CDR3 is TGCGCCAGCAGCCCGGACAGTTTCTCCTACAATGAGCAGTTCTTC. Amino acids: CASSPDSFSYNEQFF.

The gene calls are TRBV7-9 and TRBJ2-7, with TRBD1 identical over 9 bases. Germline CDR1 SEHNR, CDR2 FQNEAQ (reference sequence). Unmatched junction bases numbered 14, after V lost 6 bases and J lost 5 bases. The CDR3 is made up of 16 amino acids. The CDR3 DNA reads as TGTGCCAGCAGTCCTTATCGCCGGACAGGGGCGGACGAGCAGTACTTC. Its translation is CASSPYRRTGADEQYF.

The genes are TRBV7-9 and TRBJ1-5; no reliable D call. CDR1 SEHNR and CDR2 FQNEAQ come from the germline V gene (reference sequence). This CDR3 contains 14 residues. Trimming removed 3 bases at V and 4 bases at J, with 10 bases between. The CDR3 sequence: CASSFGHPNQPQHF. The CDR3 coding sequence is TGTGCCAGCAGCTTCGGCCACCCAAATCAGCCCCAGCATTTT. Based on the CDR3 plus reference TRBV7-9 and TRBJ1-5, the full variable domain is DTGVSQNPRHKITKRGQNVTFRCDPISEHNRLYWYRQTLGQGPEFLTYFQNEAQLEKSRLLSDRFSAERPKGSFSTLEIQRTEQGDSAMYLCASSFGHPNQPQHFGDGTRLSIL.

The V and J genes are TRBV7-2 and TRBJ2-7, with 7 positions matching TRBD1. V shed 2 bases and J 3 bases; nucleotides not matched to a gene: 7. The CDR3 sequence is 15 residues long. In germline, CDR1 is SGHTA, CDR2 FQGNSA. CDR3 sequence: CASSLRTGELYEQYF. The CDR3 DNA reads TGTGCCAGCAGCTTAAGGACAGGCGAACTCTACGAGCAGTACTTC. The entire variable domain, with the rest obtained from reference TRBV7-2 and TRBJ2-7, is as follows: GAGVSQSPSNKVTEKGKDVELRCDPISGHTALYWYRQSLGQGLEFLIYFQGNSAPDKSGLPSDRFSAERTGGSVSTLTIQRTQQEDSAVYLCASSLRTGELYEQYFGPGTRLTVT.

This chain links TRBV15 with TRBJ1-4; D call uncertain. CDR3 size: 13 residues. V dropped 3 bases and J dropped 4 bases, with 6 bases sitting between them. CDR1 is LNHNV and CDR2 is YYDKDF in the germline V gene (reference sequence). CDR3 nucleotide sequence: TGTGCCACCAGCAGGCAGTTTAATGAAAAACTGTTTTTT. Translation: CATSRQFNEKLFF.

V usage is TRBV5-1 and J usage is TRBJ1-4; tentative D call: TRBD1 (6 bases). The CDR3 is 15 amino acids. Deletions cut 1 base from V and 5 bases from J, with 12 bases between. CDR1 SGHRS and CDR2 YFSETQ come from the germline V gene. As DNA, the CDR3 is TGCGCCAGCAGCTTGCGGGGGGCAGGAAATGAAAAACTGTTTTTT. It is translated as CASSLRGAGNEKLFF.

The chain joins TRBV7-9 to TRBJ1-2, with unresolved D. Germline V gene sequence: CDR1 SEHNR, CDR2 FQNEAQ (reference sequence). Trimming stripped 1 base from V and 2 bases from J, with 14 bases between. The CDR3 runs to 16 residues. Here the CDR3 DNA reads TGTGCCAGCAGCTTAGGCTCGAGGGAGACGAACTATGGCTACACCTTC. Its protein is CASSLGSRETNYGYTF.

The chain carries TRBV6-2 or TRBV6-3 and TRBJ2-1; weak D call: TRBD1 (6 bases). This CDR3 comprises 14 residues. Deletions cut 7 bases from V and 3 bases from J, with 13 bases between. Per germline, CDR1 MNHEY and CDR2 SVGEGT. CDR3 sequence reads: CASTPDRHYNEQFF. In DNA, the CDR3 is TGTGCCAGCACCCCGGACAGACACTACAATGAGCAGTTCTTC.

The rearrangement links TRBV19 to TRBJ2-4, with a possible D match to TRBD1 (5 bases). This CDR3 comprises 16 residues. V dropped 7 bases and J dropped 1 base, with 17 bases sitting between them. Germline V lookup: CDR1 LNHDA, CDR2 SQIVND (reference sequence). CDR3 DNA sequence: TGTGCCAGTACAGAAGGGAAGGGGCACGCCAAAAACATTCAGTACTTC. This codes for CASTEGKGHAKNIQYF.

The rearrangement links TRBV10-3 to TRBJ2-1, with 11 bases aligning to TRBD2. Germline assignment: CDR1 ENHRY and CDR2 SYGVKD. V lost 6 bases to trimming and J lost 6 bases; unmatched junction nucleotides: 13. This CDR3 is built from 17 residues. Here the CDR3 DNA reads TGTGCCATCAGCCCGAATAGGGTAGCGGGGGGGCCCAATGAGCAGTTCTTC. This codes for CAISPNRVAGGPNEQFF.

The rearrangement links TRBV30 to TRBJ1-1; maybe TRBD1 (6 bases). CDR3 length equals 14 residues. V was shortened by 2 bases and J by 5 bases, with 15 bases between the two germline ends. Germline V gene data show CDR1 as GTSNPN and CDR2 as SVGIG (reference sequence). The CDR3 nucleotides read TGTGCCTGGAGTACGGGGGAAGGGGGGACTGAAGCTTTCTTT. This encodes CAWSTGEGGTEAFF.

In DNA form, the CDR3 reads TGCGCCAGCAGCTTCTCTAGCGGGGAAAAAGGGGTAAGGGAGCAGTACTTC. This translates into CASSFSSGEKGVREQYF. V gene TRBV5-1 combines with J gene TRBJ2-7; 9 nucleotides align to TRBD2. V lost 2 bases and J lost 7; bases outside the gene matches: 16. Germline V lookup: CDR1 SGHRS, CDR2 YFSETQ. This CDR3 is built from 17 residues.

A note on this clone: One end of the junction varies from germline; a read error may be responsible. This chain links TRBV10-3 with TRBJ1-2; D is unresolved. The CDR3 consists of 17 residues. Germline V CDR1 and CDR2: ENHRY, SYGVKD. The CDR3 DNA reads as TGTGCCATCAGTGATCCGGGGAGGGAAAGTACTAACCATGGCTACACCTTC. This gives the protein CAISDPGRESTNHGYTF.

This chain connects TRBV2 to TRBJ1-4; D is possibly TRBD1 (5 bases). This CDR3 has 15 amino acids. V gave up 6 bases and J gave up 10 bases, with 21 bases separating them. Germline V gene sequence: CDR1 SNHLY, CDR2 FYNNEI. The CDR3 here is CASRPGATALGKLFF. The DNA for the CDR3 is TGTGCCAGCAGGCCCGGAGCGACAGCATTAGGAAAACTGTTTTTT.

The chain has TRBV12-3 or TRBV12-4 and TRBJ1-1; 8 nucleotides align to TRBD1. After removal of 5 bases from V and 3 bases from J, the junction contained 2 bases not matched to a gene. The CDR3 has 13 residues. CDR3 sequence (DNA): TGTGCCAGCAGTGGACAGGGCGACACTGAAGCTTTCTTT. Translation gives CASSGQGDTEAFF.